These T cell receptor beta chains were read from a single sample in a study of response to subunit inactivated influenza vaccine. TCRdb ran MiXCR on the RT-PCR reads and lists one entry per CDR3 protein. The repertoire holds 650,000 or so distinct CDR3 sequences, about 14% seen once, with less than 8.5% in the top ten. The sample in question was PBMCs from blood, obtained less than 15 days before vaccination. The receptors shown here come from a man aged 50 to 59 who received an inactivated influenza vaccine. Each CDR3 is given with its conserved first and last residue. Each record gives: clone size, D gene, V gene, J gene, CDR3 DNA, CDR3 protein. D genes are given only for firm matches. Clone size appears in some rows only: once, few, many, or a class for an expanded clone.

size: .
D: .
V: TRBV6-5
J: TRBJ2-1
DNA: TGTGCCAGCAGTTACTCTCGGACAACGAGAAATGAGCAGTTCTTC
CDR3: CASSYSRTTRNEQFF

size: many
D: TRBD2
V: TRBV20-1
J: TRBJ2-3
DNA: TGCAGTGCTAGAGACAGACTTAGAAGCGGGGGGGACACAGATACGCAGTATTTT
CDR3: CSARDRLRSGGDTDTQYF

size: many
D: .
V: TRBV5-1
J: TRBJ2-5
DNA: TGCGCCAGCAGCTCGTCAACAGGCCAAGAGACCCAGTACTTC
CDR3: CASSSSTGQETQYF

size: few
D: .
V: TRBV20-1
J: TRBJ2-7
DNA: TGCATGGTGGAGACCGCCTACGAGCAGTACTTC
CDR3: CMVETAYEQYF

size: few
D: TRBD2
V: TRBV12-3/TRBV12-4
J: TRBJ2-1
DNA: TGTGCCAGCACCTTAGGTGGAGCGGGGGTCTACAATGAGCAGTTCTTC
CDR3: CASTLGGAGVYNEQFF

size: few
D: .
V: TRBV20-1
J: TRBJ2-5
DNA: TGCAGTGCTAGAGCAGGGATTCACCAAGAGACCCAGTACTTC
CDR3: CSARAGIHQETQYF

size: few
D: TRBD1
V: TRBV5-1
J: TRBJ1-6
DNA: TGCGCCAGCAGCTTGGCCGGACAGGGGGCCGGGAATTCACCCCTCCACTTT
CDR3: CASSLAGQGAGNSPLHF

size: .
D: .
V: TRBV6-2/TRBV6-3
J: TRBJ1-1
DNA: TGTGCCAGCACGCCCGGGGGAGGCGGGGCTGAAGCTTTCTTT
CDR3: CASTPGGGGAEAFF

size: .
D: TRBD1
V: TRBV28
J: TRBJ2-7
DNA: TGTGCCAGAGGAACCGGGCAGGGGGCGCCGACGGACGAGCAGTACTTC
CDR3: CARGTGQGAPTDEQYF

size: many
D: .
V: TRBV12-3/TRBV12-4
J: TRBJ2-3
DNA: TGTGCCAGCAGTCCGGGTTCAGGGATCACAGATACGCAGTATTTT
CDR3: CASSPGSGITDTQYF

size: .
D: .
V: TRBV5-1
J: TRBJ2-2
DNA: TGCGCCAGCAGCTTGTGGGGAGATAACACCGGGGAGCTGTTTTTT
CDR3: CASSLWGDNTGELFF

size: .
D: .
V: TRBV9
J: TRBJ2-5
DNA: TGTGCCAGCAGCGTAGGGGCTCTGGAGACCCAGTACTTC
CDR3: CASSVGALETQYF

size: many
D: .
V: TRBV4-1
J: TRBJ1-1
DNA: TGCGCCAGCAGCCAAGTTCTGGGTGGGATGAACACTGAAGCTTTCTTT
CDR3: CASSQVLGGMNTEAFF

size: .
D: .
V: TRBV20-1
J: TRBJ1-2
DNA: TGCAGTGCTAGAGTATCAAATCGTAAGGGCTACACCTTC
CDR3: CSARVSNRKGYTF

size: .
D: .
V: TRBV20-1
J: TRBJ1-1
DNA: TGCAGTGCTAATCCGGGCCGTCTGGAAGCTTTCTTT
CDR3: CSANPGRLEAFF

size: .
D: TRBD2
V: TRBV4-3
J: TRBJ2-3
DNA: TGCGCCAGCAGCCTCCTCCTAGCGGGGCCCACAGATACGCAGTATTTT
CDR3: CASSLLLAGPTDTQYF

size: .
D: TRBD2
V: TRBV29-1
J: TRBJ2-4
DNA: TGCAGCGCAAGAGGGGACGGGGGGGCCTTAGACATTCAGTACTTC
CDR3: CSARGDGGALDIQYF

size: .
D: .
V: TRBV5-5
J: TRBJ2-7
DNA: TGTGCCAGCAGCCCCGACCCGACCGGGGGTTCCCCTTACGAGCAGTACTTC
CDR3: CASSPDPTGGSPYEQYF

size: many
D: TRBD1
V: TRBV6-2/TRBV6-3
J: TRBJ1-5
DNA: TGTGCCAGCAGTTCCGGACAGGGCTATCAGCCCCAGCATTTT
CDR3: CASSSGQGYQPQHF

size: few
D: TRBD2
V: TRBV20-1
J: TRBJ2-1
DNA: TGCAGTGCTGAAGGACTAGCGGGAGGTCTCCCCTACAATGAGCAGTTCTTC
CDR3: CSAEGLAGGLPYNEQFF

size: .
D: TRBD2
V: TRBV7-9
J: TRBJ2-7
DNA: TGTGCAGCGGGGCCAGCCTCCTACGAGCAGTACTTC
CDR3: CAAGPASYEQYF

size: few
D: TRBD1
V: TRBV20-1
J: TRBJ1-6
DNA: TGCAGTGCTAGAGGTCCGGGACAGGGGGATAATTCACCCCTCCACTTT
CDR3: CSARGPGQGDNSPLHF

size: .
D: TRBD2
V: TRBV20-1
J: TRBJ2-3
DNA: TGCAGTGCAACCGGGACTAGCGGGCGAGTAGATACGCAGTATTTT
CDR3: CSATGTSGRVDTQYF

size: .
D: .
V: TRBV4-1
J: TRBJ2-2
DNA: TGCGCCAGCAGCCCCCCCGGGGCGACCGGGGAGCTGTTTTTT
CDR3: CASSPPGATGELFF